A single T cell receptor beta chain is shown here with its context. TCRdb reprocessed the RT-PCR reads with MiXCR, giving one entry per CDR3 protein. Found here are around 700,000 distinct CDR3 sequences, 14% of them singletons; the top ten hold around 3.3%. The germline gives CDR1 SGHRS, CDR2 YFSETQ. Trimming took off 0 bases at V and 1 base at J, with 13 bases between the two ends. The length of the CDR3 is 16 residues. The chain joins TRBV5-1 to TRBJ1-1, with a possible D match to TRBD1 (5 bases). Sequenced sample: memory CD4+ T cells from blood. The receptor's source is a female donor in good health, serving as a healthy control. CDR3: CASSLVMGRTNTEAFF. In DNA form, the CDR3 reads TGCGCCAGCAGCTTGGTGATGGGACGGACGAACACTGAAGCTTTCTTT.